This is a list of T cell receptor beta chains from one sample in a study of CD4 T cells in relation to SARS-CoV-2 and coronaviruses. TCRdb's copy holds only in-frame clones and misses some; the assay was immunoSEQ multiplex PCR. Here the sample spans about 65,000 clones, 85% to 90% being singletons. Source material: memory CD4+ T cells from PBMCs. All receptors come from a human donor in good health. Both conserved end residues are part of each CDR3. The D gene is left open where the match is weak.

v_gene	j_gene	d_gene	CDR3aa	CDR3nt
TRBV6-5	TRBJ2-7	.	CASSYSRGHAYEQYF	TGTGCCAGCAGTTACTCGAGGGGACACGCCTACGAGCAGTACTTC
TRBV27	TRBJ2-7	TRBD1	CASRKGQGGYEQYF	TGTGCCAGCAGGAAGGGACAGGGTGGCTACGAGCAGTACTTC
TRBV6-2/TRBV6-3	TRBJ2-7	.	CASSQQGYEQYF	TGTGCCAGCAGCCAACAGGGATACGAGCAGTACTTC
TRBV13	TRBJ1-2	.	CASSPRGLYGYTF	TGTGCCAGCAGCCCAAGGGGCCTCTATGGCTACACCTTC
TRBV29-1	TRBJ2-1	.	CSVAQGGDEQFF	TGCAGCGTTGCTCAGGGTGGGGATGAGCAGTTCTTC
TRBV15	TRBJ2-5	TRBD1	CATTRDRGQETQYF	TGTGCCACCACCCGGGACAGGGGTCAAGAGACCCAGTACTTC
TRBV30	TRBJ2-7	.	CACPRDGRPYEQYF	TGTGCCTGCCCACGGGACGGCCGACCTTACGAGCAGTACTTC
TRBV11-2	TRBJ1-1	TRBD1	CASSLREGARGSTEAFF	TGTGCCAGCAGCTTAAGGGAGGGGGCTCGGGGGTCCACTGAAGCTTTCTTT
TRBV2	TRBJ2-3	.	CASKMVSSDTQYF	TGTGCCAGCAAAATGGTTTCCTCAGATACGCAGTATTTT
TRBV3-1/TRBV3-2	TRBJ2-7	.	CASSQGWQQAYEQYF	TGTGCCAGCAGCCAAGGATGGCAGCAGGCCTACGAGCAGTACTTC